This TCR beta chain was recorded in a study of vaccination and CD4 T cells after COVID-19 (dated by TCRdb to 2021 to 2024). About the investigation overall: Convalescent patients had a positive SARS-CoV-2 result on nasal swab PCR, and of these patients, some ten had mild disease and one had severe disease. The convalescent cohort comprised six males and four females, including two Hispanic individuals, seven Caucasians, two Asians and one multiracial person. Participants received two doses of either the Pfizer-BioNTech BNT162b2 vaccine (n=8) or the Moderna mRNA-1273 vaccine (n=2). Post-COVID blood samples were collected from convalescent patients a median of around 96 days after diagnosis, with a range of about 30 to 170 days. Post-vaccine blood samples were obtained a median of around 67 days after the second vaccine dose, with a range of roughly 13 to 250 days. Three convalescent patients gave samples both early after vaccination (day 14) and late after vaccination (days 161 to 241). The cultures were stimulated with overlapping spike peptide pools from SARS-CoV-2 and from the common cold coronaviruses HCoV-NL63, HCoV-OC43 and HCoV-229E. Control cultures received a CEFX viral epitope pool as the positive control, an HIV-1 Nef peptide pool as the negative control, or no peptide. In 9 to 11 COVID-19 convalescent patients and a handful of infection-naive healthy vaccine recipients, researchers compared the spike-specific CD4+ TCR repertoire from before mRNA vaccination with the repertoire from after. Results and caveats for the whole study, not just this receptor: Among convalescent patients, a median around 86% of the SARS-CoV-2-reactive clones seen after vaccination appeared only after vaccination, which suggests priming specific to the vaccine. Of the vaccine-specific clones in convalescent patients, 304 of 307, or nearly all, reacted only to SARS-CoV-2 spike and did not cross-react with common cold coronaviruses. The study included relatively few convalescent patients and did not analyze early timepoints after natural infection. An increase in the median number of SARS-CoV-2-reactive clonotypes from some 20 after infection to 38 after vaccination was observed, but the change was not found to be significant.

This clonotype occurred a few times. The target of this receptor is not known. No qualities accompany the bases; no much larger clone lies one base away. The method was PCR. DNA from cultured CD4+ T cells was subjected to TCR sequencing with the Oncomine TCR Beta short-read assay at the Johns Hopkins FTIC core. The QIAamp micro DNA kit was used to extract genomic DNA from the cultured CD4+ T cells. Oncomine TCR Beta libraries from cultured CD4+ T cells were pooled with unique dual indexes and sequenced on an Illumina iSeq 100. Per the source publication's procedure: Non-productive sequences were removed, and CDR3s not starting with C, not ending with F or W, or shorter than 7 amino acids were discarded. The MANAFEST web application identified antigen-specific clonotypes by comparing peptide-stimulated wells against reference wells and other culture wells. To be called positive, a clone needed an FDR below 0.05, an odds ratio above 5, and a productive frequency above 0.1% in at least two of three replicate wells. A clonotype was classed as cross-reactive if the clonotype showed significant expansion both in SARS-CoV-2 spike wells and in at least one common cold coronavirus spike condition. Levenshtein distances (stringdist) and unrooted phylogenetic trees (ape) in R version 3.6.1 were used to assess CDR3 homology. TCRdb cleaned the public reads at Q25 with fastp, built clones with MiXCR and kept in-frame beta chains. One record per CDR3 amino acid sequence lists the most common genes and DNA. The V and J calls were not made by the authors but by TCRdb's processing. The sample table records roughly 25,000 distinct CDR3 sequences; about 29% of these occur just once. The ten largest clones take up 3% of the sample.

Measured from the cysteine to the phenylalanine, the CDR3 is 13 residues long. The sequence is cut down to CDR3 DNA, 39 bases in frame from base 1. The germline V gene encodes CDR1 LNHDA and CDR2 SQIVND (reference sequence). V loses 6 bases of germline sequence and J loses 7 bases, and the interval between the two ends is 13 bases. The intended sense of this specimen's time point label: late sampling 161 to 241 days after vaccination in a few convalescent patients. What the treatment or condition label conveys for this sample: roughly 10-day PBMC culture with coronavirus spike peptide pools or control peptides (ViraFEST assay). The ViraFEST assay was used in the study, in which antigen-specific T cells were expanded with peptide pools and expanded clonotypes were subsequently identified by TCR sequencing. The positive SARS-CoV-2 PCR tests of the convalescent patients were dated from March to December 2020, before the Alpha, Beta and Delta variants emerged in the United States. Each well held about 2.2 million PBMCs cultured in IMDM containing approximately 5.3% human AB serum and approximately 9.6 IU/ml IL-2, with about 10 ug/ml peptide pools added. Half of the culture medium was replaced with fresh IL-2-containing medium on days 3 and 7. After roughly nine days of culture, CD4+ T cells were isolated by negative selection using the EasySep CD4+ T cell isolation kit. Ficoll-Paque Plus gradient centrifugation was used to isolate PBMCs from whole blood, and the isolated PBMCs were then either used fresh or cryopreserved at -140C. Each culture condition was generally run in triplicate wells.

This specimen was CD4+ T cells from blood, cultured in vitro, taken about 7 months after SARS-CoV-2 vaccination. This chain joins TRBV19 to TRBJ2-1, and TRBD2 may be the D gene, going by 6 matching bases. This sequence was found in a human donor who had recovered from COVID-19. The CDR3 corresponds to CASRDPAGNEQFF. The DNA reads as follows: TGTGCCAGTAGGGACCCGGCGGGGAATGAGCAGTTCTTC.